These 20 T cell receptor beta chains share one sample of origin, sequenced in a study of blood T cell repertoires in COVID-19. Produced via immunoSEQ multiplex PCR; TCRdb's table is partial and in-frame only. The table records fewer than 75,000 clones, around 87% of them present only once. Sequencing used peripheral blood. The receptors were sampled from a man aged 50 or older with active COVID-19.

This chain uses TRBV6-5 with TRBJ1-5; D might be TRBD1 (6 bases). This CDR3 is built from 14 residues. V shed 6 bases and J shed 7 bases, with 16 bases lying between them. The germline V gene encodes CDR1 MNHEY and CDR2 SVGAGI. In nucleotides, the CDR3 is TGTGCCAGCAGGCCCGTAGGGGGTAGGCAGCCCCAGCATTTT. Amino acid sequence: CASRPVGGRQPQHF.

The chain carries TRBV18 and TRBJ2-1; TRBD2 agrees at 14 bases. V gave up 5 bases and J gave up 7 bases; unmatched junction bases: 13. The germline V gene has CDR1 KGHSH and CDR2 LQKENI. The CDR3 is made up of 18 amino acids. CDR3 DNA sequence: TGTGCCAGCTCAGAGACAGTCGCGACTAGCGGGAGGGCGAATGAGCAGTTCTTC. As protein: CASSETVATSGRANEQFF. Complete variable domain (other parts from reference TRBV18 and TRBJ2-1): NAGVMQNPRHLVRRRGQEARLRCSPMKGHSHVYWYRQLPEEGLKFMVYLQKENIIDESGMPKERFSAEFPKEGPSILRIQQVVRGDSAAYFCASSETVATSGRANEQFFGPGTRLTVL.

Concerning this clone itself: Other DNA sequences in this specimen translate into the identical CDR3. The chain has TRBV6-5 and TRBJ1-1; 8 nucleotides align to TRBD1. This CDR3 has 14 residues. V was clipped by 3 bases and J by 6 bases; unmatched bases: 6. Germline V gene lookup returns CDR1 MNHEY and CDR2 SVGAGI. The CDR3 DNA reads TGTGCCAGCAGTTATACCGGACAGGGCGCTGAAGCTTTCTTT. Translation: CASSYTGQGAEAFF.

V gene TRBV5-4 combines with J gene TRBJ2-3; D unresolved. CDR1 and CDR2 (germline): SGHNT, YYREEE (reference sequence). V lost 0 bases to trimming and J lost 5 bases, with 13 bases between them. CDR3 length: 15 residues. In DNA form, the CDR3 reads TGTGCCAGCAGCTTGGTGCCTAGTTCGAAAGATACGCAGTATTTT. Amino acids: CASSLVPSSKDTQYF.

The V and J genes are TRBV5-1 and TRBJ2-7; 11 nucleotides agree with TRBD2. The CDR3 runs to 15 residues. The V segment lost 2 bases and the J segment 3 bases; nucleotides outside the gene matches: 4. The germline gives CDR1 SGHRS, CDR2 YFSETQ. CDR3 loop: CASSLTSGSYYEQYF. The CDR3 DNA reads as TGCGCCAGCAGCTTAACTAGCGGGAGTTACTACGAGCAGTACTTC.

CDR3 nucleotides: TGTGCCAGCAGCTCCTTCAGGGGGCTGGATGGCTACACCTTC. It is translated as CASSSFRGLDGYTF. The chain uses TRBV13 and TRBJ1-2, with 8 positions matching TRBD1. Germline CDR1 is PRHDT and CDR2 is FYEKMQ (reference sequence). The junction had 7 bases not matched to a gene; V was cut back by 4 bases and J by 6 bases. This CDR3 region has 14 residues.

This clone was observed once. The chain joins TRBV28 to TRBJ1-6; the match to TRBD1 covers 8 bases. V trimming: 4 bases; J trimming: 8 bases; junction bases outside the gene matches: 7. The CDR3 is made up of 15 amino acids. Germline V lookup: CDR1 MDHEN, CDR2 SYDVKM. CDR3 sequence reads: CASSSGAGGDSPLHF. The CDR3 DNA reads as TGTGCCAGCAGTTCCGGGGCAGGGGGCGATTCACCCCTCCACTTT.

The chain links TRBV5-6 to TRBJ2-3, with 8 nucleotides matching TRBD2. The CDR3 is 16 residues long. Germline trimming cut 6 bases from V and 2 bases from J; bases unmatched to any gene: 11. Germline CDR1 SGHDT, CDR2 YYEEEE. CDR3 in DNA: TGTGCCAGCACCCGGGGGGGGCTTAGGTCCACAGATACGCAGTATTTT. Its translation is CASTRGGLRSTDTQYF.

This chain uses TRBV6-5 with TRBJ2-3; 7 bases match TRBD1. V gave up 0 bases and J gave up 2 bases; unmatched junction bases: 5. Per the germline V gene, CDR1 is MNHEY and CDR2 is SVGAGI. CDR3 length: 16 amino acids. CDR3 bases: TGTGCCAGCAGTTACTCGCGACAGGGTCACACAGATACGCAGTATTTT. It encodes CASSYSRQGHTDTQYF.

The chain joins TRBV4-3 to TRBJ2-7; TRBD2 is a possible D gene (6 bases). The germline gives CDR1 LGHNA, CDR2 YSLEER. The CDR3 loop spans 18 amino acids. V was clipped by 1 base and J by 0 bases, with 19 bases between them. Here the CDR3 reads CASSQALLGTGDSYEQYF. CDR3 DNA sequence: TGCGCCAGCAGCCAAGCACTCTTAGGGACGGGGGACTCCTACGAGCAGTACTTC.

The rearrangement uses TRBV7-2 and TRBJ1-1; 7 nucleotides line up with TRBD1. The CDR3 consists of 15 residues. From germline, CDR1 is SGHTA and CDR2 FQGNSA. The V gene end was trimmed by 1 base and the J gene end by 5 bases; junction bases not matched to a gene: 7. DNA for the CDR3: TGTGCCAGCAGCTTAGATGACAGGGATTCGACTGAAGCTTTCTTT. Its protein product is CASSLDDRDSTEAFF.

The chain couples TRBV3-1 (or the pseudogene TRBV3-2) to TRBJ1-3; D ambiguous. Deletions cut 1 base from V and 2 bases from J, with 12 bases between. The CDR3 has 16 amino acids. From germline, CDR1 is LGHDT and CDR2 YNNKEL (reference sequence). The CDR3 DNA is TGTGCCAGCAGCCAAGGGGGTCGGGGAGCTGGAAACACCATATATTTT. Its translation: CASSQGGRGAGNTIYF.

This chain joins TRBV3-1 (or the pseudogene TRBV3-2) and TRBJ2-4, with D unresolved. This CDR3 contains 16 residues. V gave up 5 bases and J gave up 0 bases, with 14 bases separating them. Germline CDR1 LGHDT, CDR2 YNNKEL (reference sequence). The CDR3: CASSSLGSGAKNIQYF. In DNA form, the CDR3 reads TGTGCCAGCAGCAGTCTCGGGTCTGGAGCCAAAAACATTCAGTACTTC.

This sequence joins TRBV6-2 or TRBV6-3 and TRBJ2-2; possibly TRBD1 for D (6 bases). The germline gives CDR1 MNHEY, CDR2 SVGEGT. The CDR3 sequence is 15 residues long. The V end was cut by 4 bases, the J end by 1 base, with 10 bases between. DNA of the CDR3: TGTGCCAGCAGTTGGGACATCCGGAACACCGGGGAGCTGTTTTTT. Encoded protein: CASSWDIRNTGELFF.

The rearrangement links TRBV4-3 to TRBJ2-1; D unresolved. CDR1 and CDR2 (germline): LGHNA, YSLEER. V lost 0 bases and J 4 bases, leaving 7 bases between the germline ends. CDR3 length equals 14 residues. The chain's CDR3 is CASSQDPSYNEQFF. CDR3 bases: TGCGCCAGCAGCCAAGATCCGTCGTACAATGAGCAGTTCTTC.

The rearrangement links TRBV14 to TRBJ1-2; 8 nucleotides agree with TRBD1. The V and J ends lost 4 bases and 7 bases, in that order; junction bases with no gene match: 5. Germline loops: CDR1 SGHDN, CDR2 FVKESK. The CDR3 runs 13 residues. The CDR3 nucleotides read TGTGCCAGCAGCCCGCGACAGGGGTTTGGCTACACCTTC. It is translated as CASSPRQGFGYTF.

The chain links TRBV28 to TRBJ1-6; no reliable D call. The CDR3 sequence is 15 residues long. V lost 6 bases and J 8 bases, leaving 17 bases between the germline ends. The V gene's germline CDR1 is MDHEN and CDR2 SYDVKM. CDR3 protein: CASSQSGRLDSPLHF. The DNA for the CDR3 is TGTGCCAGCAGCCAATCCGGGCGACTAGATTCACCCCTCCACTTT.

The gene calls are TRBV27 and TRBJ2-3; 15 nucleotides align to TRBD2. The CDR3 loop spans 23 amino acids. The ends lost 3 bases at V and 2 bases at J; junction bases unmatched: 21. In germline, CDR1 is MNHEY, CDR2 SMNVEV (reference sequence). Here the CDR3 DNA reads TGTGCCAGCAGTTTCCGCCGACGCGGGACTAGCGGGGGGTCGACCGGGGTCACAGATACGCAGTATTTT. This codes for CASSFRRRGTSGGSTGVTDTQYF.

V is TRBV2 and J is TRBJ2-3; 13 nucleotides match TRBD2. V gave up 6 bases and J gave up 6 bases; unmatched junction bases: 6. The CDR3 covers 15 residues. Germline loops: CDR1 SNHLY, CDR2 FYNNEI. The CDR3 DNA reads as TGTGCCAGCAGCCGGAGGACTAGCGGGGGCGATACGCAGTATTTT. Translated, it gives CASSRRTSGGDTQYF. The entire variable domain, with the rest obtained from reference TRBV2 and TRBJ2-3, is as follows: EPEVTQTPSHQVTQMGQEVILRCVPISNHLYFYWYRQILGQKVEFLVSFYNNEISEKSEIFDDQFSVERPDGSNFTLKIRSTKLEDSAMYFCASSRRTSGGDTQYFGPGTRLTVL.

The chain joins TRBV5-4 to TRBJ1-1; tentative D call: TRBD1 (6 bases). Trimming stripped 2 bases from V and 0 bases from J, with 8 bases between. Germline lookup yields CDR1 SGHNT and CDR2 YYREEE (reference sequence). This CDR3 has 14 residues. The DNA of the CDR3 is TGTGCCAGCAGCTTAGGGGGTCTGAACACTGAAGCTTTCTTT. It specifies CASSLGGLNTEAFF. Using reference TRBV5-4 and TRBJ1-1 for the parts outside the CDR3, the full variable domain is ETGVTQSPTHLIKTRGQQVTLRCSSQSGHNTVSWYQQALGQGPQFIFQYYREEENGRGNFPPRFSGLQFPNYSSELNVNALELDDSALYLCASSLGGLNTEAFFGQGTRLTVV.